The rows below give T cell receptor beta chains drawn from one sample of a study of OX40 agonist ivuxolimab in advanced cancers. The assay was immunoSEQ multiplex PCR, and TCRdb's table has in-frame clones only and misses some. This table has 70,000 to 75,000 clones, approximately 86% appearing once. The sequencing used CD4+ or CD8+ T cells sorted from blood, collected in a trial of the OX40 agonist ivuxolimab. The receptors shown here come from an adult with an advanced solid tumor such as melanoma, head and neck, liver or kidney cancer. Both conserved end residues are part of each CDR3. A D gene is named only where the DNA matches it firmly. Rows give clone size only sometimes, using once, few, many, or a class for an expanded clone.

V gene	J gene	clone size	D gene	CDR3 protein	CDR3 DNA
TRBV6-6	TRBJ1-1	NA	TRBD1	CASKEGQRNTEAFF	TGTGCCAGCAAGGAGGGACAGCGGAACACTGAAGCTTTCTTT
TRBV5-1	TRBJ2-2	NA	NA	CASSFRVSNTGELFF	TGCGCCAGCAGCTTTAGGGTCTCAAACACCGGGGAGCTGTTTTTT
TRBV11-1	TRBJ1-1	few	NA	CASSRGQGNTEAFF	TGTGCCAGCAGCAGAGGCCAGGGGAACACTGAAGCTTTCTTT
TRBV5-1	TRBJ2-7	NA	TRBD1	CASSFGTGGYEQYF	TGCGCCAGCAGCTTCGGGACAGGGGGGTACGAGCAGTACTTC
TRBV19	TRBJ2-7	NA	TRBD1	CASSIQGARIEQYF	TGTGCCAGTAGTATACAGGGGGCGCGAATTGAGCAGTACTTC
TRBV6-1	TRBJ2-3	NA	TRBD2	CASSGVAGAATDTQYF	TGTGCCAGCAGTGGAGTAGCGGGGGCCGCTACAGATACGCAGTATTTT
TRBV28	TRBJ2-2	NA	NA	CASSPGQNTGELFF	TGTGCCAGCAGTCCGGGACAGAACACCGGGGAGCTGTTTTTT
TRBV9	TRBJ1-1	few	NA	CASSYGDGTEAFF	TGTGCCAGCAGCTATGGCGACGGGACTGAAGCTTTCTTT
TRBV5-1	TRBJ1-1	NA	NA	CASSSQMGTVAFF	TGCGCCAGCAGCTCCCAGATGGGCACTGTGGCTTTCTTT
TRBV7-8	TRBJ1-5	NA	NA	CASSSYRERNQPQHF	TGTGCCAGCAGCTCGTACCGGGAGCGCAATCAGCCCCAGCATTTT
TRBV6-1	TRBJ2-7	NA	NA	CASREPGREQYF	TGTGCCAGTCGAGAACCGGGGCGAGAGCAGTACTTC
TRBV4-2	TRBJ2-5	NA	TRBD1	CASSQGRQGAEGTQYF	TGTGCCAGCAGCCAAGGGCGACAGGGGGCTGAGGGGACCCAGTACTTC
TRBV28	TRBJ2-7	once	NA	CASSPAYEQYF	TGTGCCAGCAGTCCCGCCTACGAGCAGTACTTC
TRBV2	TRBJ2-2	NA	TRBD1	CASSVGQGNTGELFF	TGTGCCAGCAGTGTCGGACAGGGGAACACCGGGGAGCTGTTTTTT
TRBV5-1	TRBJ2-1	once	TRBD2	CASSPRAGGPDEQFF	TGCGCCAGCAGCCCTCGGGCGGGAGGGCCGGATGAGCAGTTCTTC
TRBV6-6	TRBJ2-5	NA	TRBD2	CASSYGTSGQETQYF	TGTGCCAGCAGTTACGGGACTAGCGGCCAAGAGACCCAGTACTTC
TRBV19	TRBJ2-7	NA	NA	CASSPRRDSTYEQYF	TGTGCCAGTAGTCCGCGGAGGGACAGCACCTACGAGCAGTACTTC
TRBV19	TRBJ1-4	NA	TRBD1	CASSGTGLVEKLFF	TGTGCCAGTAGTGGGACAGGGTTGGTCGAAAAACTGTTTTTT